This TCR beta chain was sequenced during a study of blood T cell repertoires in COVID-19. Study at large: Material from acute and convalescent COVID-19 was sourced from the United States, Italy and Spain.

V lost 4 bases, J lost 3 bases, and 7 bases stayed unmatched. This CDR3 has 15 residues. Germline loops: CDR1 MGHDK, CDR2 SYGVNS. Per the study methods: Estimated nucleated cell counts came from reference gene primer amplification. This table comes from immunoSEQ multiplex PCR, and its TCRdb copy is limited to in-frame clones, with some not included. V, J and clone size are those of that table, while D and trimming were read from the DNA. This table has tens of thousands of clones, 72% appearing once. This clone was observed a few times. The sequenced sample was peripheral blood. The receptor comes from a woman older than 75 with acute or convalescent COVID-19. The rearrangement uses TRBV25-1 and TRBJ1-1, with 8 positions matching TRBD1. Here the CDR3 DNA reads TGTGCCAGCAGTGCCTACAGGGGGAATCACACTGAAGCTTTCTTT. It codes for CASSAYRGNHTEAFF.